This T cell receptor beta chain is drawn from a study of T cell responses to AZD1222 COVID-19 vaccine. TCRdb's table, derived via immunoSEQ multiplex PCR, lists solely in-frame clones and lacks some. The sample holds roughly 120,000 clones, about nine tenths seen once. This clone was detected only once. The germline gives CDR1 SGDLS, CDR2 YYNGEE. After removal of 1 base from V and 4 bases from J, the junction contained 5 bases not matched to a gene. There are 16 residues in the CDR3. V and J are TRBV9 and TRBJ2-5; 12 bases are a match to TRBD2. The receptor comes from an adult in good health. The material sequenced was peripheral blood, taken on day 0 of AZD1222 vaccination. The CDR3: CASSVNPSGRGETQYF. The CDR3 DNA reads TGTGCCAGCAGCGTAAACCCTAGCGGGAGGGGAGAGACCCAGTACTTC.